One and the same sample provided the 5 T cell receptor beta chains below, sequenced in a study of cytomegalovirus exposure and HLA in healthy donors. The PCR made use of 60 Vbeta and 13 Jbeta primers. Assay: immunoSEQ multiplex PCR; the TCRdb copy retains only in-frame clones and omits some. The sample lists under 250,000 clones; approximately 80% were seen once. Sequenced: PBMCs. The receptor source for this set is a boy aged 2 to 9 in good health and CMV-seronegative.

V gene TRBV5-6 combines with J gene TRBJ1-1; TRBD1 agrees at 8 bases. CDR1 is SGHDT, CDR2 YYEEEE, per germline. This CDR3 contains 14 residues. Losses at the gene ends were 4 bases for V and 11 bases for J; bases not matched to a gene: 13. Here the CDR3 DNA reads TGTGCCAGCAGCCACTCAGGGGGCCTAGCCGGGGCTTTCTTT. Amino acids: CASSHSGGLAGAFF.

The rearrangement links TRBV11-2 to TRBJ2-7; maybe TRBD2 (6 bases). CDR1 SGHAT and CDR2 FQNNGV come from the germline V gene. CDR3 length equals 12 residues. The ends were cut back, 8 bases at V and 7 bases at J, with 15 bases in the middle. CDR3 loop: CASGWRAGEQYF. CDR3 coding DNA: TGTGCCAGCGGTTGGCGGGCGGGAGAGCAGTACTTC.

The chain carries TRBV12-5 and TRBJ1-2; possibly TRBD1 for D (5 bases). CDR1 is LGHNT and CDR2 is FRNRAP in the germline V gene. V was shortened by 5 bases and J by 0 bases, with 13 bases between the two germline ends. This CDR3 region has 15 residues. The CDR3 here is CASGLGLIANYGYTF. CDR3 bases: TGTGCTAGTGGTCTGGGACTTATAGCTAACTATGGCTACACCTTC.

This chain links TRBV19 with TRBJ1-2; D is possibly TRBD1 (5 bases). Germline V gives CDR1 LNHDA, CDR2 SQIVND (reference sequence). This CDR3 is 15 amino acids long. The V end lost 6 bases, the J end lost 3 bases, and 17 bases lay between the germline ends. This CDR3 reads CASRESGGLDYGYTF. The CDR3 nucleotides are TGTGCCAGTAGAGAGTCGGGGGGTCTGGACTATGGCTACACCTTC.

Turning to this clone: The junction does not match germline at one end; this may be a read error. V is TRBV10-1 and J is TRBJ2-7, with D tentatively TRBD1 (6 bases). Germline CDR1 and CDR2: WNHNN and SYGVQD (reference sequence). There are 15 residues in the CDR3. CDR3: CAGSGTGKGASEQYF. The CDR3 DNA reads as TGCGCCGGCAGTGGAACAGGGAAGGGAGCGAGCGAGCAGTACTTC.